Listed here are 12 T cell receptor beta chains from one sample, sequenced in a study of blood T cell repertoires in COVID-19. This table comes from immunoSEQ multiplex PCR, and its TCRdb copy is limited to in-frame clones, with some not included. The table has 150,000 or so clones, roughly 80% seen once; the top ten hold roughly 8.6%. The sequencing sample was made of peripheral blood. The origin of the receptors is a woman between 50 and 59 years old with active or convalescent COVID-19.

This clone was seen a handful of times. The CDR3 here is CASGLGQGNGFDQPQHF. DNA of the CDR3: TGTGCTAGTGGTTTGGGACAGGGGAATGGGTTCGATCAGCCCCAGCATTTT. The chain combines TRBV12-5 with TRBJ1-5; 8 bases fit TRBD1. CDR3 size: 17 residues. The V and J ends lost 1 base and 5 bases, in that order; junction bases with no gene match: 10. Germline CDR1 is LGHNT and CDR2 is FRNRAP. Drawing the rest from reference TRBV12-5 and TRBJ1-5, the complete variable domain is DARVTQTPRHKVTEMGQEVTMRCQPILGHNTVFWYRQTMMQGLELLAYFRNRAPLDDSGMPKDRFSAEMPDATLATLKIQPSEPRDSAVYFCASGLGQGNGFDQPQHFGDGTRLSIL.

This sequence joins TRBV23-1 and TRBJ1-2; D may be TRBD1 (6 bases). TRBV23-1 is sorted into the ORF group, with uncertain function. CDR3 length: 14 residues. With 3 bases removed from V and 4 bases from J, the gap between germline ends came to 12 bases. CDR3 nucleotides: TGCGCCAGCAGTCATGGGGGGGCCAGCTATGGCTACACCTTC. Its protein is CASSHGGASYGYTF.

The CDR3 sequence: CATSWGTVGELFF. The CDR3 coding sequence is TGTGCCACCAGTTGGGGGACTGTCGGGGAGCTGTTTTTT. The chain is built from TRBV24-1 and TRBJ2-2, with D possibly TRBD2 on 6 matching bases. The V and J ends lost 6 bases and 7 bases respectively, with 11 bases between them. The CDR3 spans 13 residues. CDR1 and CDR2 (germline): KGHDR, SFDVKD.

This sequence joins TRBV11-2 and TRBJ1-1; 9 bases agree with TRBD1. V trimming: 4 bases; J trimming: 5 bases; junction bases outside the gene matches: 5. CDR3 size: 14 residues. Germline CDR1 and CDR2: SGHAT and FQNNGV. The CDR3 coding sequence is TGTGCCAGCAGCTGGGGGACAGGGACTACTGAAGCTTTCTTT. It yields the protein CASSWGTGTTEAFF.

This clone occurred a few times. This chain uses TRBV7-9 with TRBJ2-1; D is perhaps TRBD1 (6 bases). This CDR3 region has 16 residues. Trimming took off 5 bases at V and 0 bases at J, with 14 bases between the two ends. CDR1 is SEHNR and CDR2 is FQNEAQ in the germline V gene (reference sequence). The DNA for the CDR3 is TGTGCCAGCAGCCCCGACAGGCCGAGCTCCTACAATGAGCAGTTCTTC. Translating it yields CASSPDRPSSYNEQFF. Complete variable domain (other parts from reference TRBV7-9 and TRBJ2-1): DTGVSQNPRHKITKRGQNVTFRCDPISEHNRLYWYRQTLGQGPEFLTYFQNEAQLEKSRLLSDRFSAERPKGSFSTLEIQRTEQGDSAMYLCASSPDRPSSYNEQFFGPGTRLTVL.

The V gene is TRBV5-6, the J gene TRBJ1-2; D possibly corresponds to TRBD1 (5 bases). The CDR3 has 14 residues. CDR1 is SGHDT and CDR2 is YYEEEE in the germline V gene. Trimming removed 3 bases at V and 8 bases at J, with 17 bases between. CDR3 nucleotide sequence: TGTGCCAGCAGCTCTTTCCAGGGATCAATAGGCTACACCTTC. Its protein is CASSSFQGSIGYTF.

This sequence joins TRBV21-1 and TRBJ1-6; the D call TRBD1 from the table was never checked on the DNA. TRBV21-1 is tagged as a pseudogene. CDR3 length: 17 amino acids. CDR3 nucleotide sequence: TGTGCCAGCAGCAAAGCGGACAGGGGTAAAGGCGGTTCACCCCTCCACTTT. It encodes CASSKADRGKGGSPLHF.

The J gene is TRBJ2-7, the V gene TRBV6-4, with TRBD2 matching over 8 bases. Trimming took 1 base from V and 7 from J; bases not matched to a gene: 12. The CDR3 spans 16 residues. Germline CDR1 MRHNA, CDR2 SNTAGT. CDR3 nucleotides: TGTGCCAGCAGTGACTGCGGGAGGCCTCCCCTTTGGGAGCAGTACTTC. It specifies CASSDCGRPPLWEQYF.

This clone was seen a single time. The CDR3 protein is CASTRDRGRDTQYF. The CDR3 DNA follows: TGTGCCAGCACCCGAGACAGGGGAAGAGATACGCAGTATTTT. The chain is built from TRBV2 and TRBJ2-3; 8 bases agree with TRBD1. There are 14 residues in the CDR3. V trimming: 7 bases; J trimming: 5 bases; junction bases outside the gene matches: 8. Germline V lookup: CDR1 SNHLY, CDR2 FYNNEI.

The chain recombines TRBV28 with TRBJ1-2; TRBD1 matches at 7 bases. The ends lost 5 bases at V and 8 bases at J; junction bases unmatched: 11. Germline V gives CDR1 MDHEN, CDR2 SYDVKM. This CDR3 region has 14 residues. In DNA, the CDR3 is TGTGCCAGCAGTGCTACCGTTAACAGGGGAGGCTACACCTTC. It encodes CASSATVNRGGYTF.

The V call is TRBV5-1, the J call TRBJ2-3, with D possibly matching TRBD2 (7 bases). The CDR3 sequence is 15 residues long. V was trimmed by 0 bases and J by 4 bases, leaving 12 bases between them. Germline-derived CDR1 and CDR2 are SGHRS and YFSETQ. The CDR3 reads CASSLAGGRPDTQYF. CDR3 nucleotides: TGCGCCAGCAGCTTGGCGGGGGGCCGACCAGATACGCAGTATTTT.

The chain is built from TRBV5-1 and TRBJ1-2; 9 bases fit TRBD1. The CDR3 sequence is 18 residues long. J lost 8 bases, V lost 7 bases, and 24 bases had no gene match. Germline CDR1 and CDR2: SGHRS and YFSETQ. The CDR3 region is CASWETGTGIPLRKGYTF. The DNA of the CDR3 is TGCGCCAGCTGGGAAACCGGGACAGGGATCCCCTTAAGGAAAGGCTACACCTTC.